This TCR beta chain was recovered during a study of shared clonotypes between healthy human individuals (dated by TCRdb to the early 2020s). Notes on the research overall: The cohort comprised a couple of women and a few men aged 18 to 49 years. Per donor, three plates each were used for CD4 naive and CD4 memory, two for CD8 naive, and one for CD8 memory. Blood TCR repertoires of roughly five healthy adults were deeply sequenced to estimate repertoire size and the extent of clonotype sharing between individuals. To increase sequencing depth and limit assay-specific biases, different laboratories used diverse techniques to prepare libraries and sequence TCR repertoires. Each donor's leukapheresis produced roughly between roughly 0.85 and 10 billion PBMCs. Findings and caveats that apply to the study as a whole: Larger estimated clonotype richness was generally found for naive subsets than for memory subsets. Sampling was restricted to blood, and TCR repertoires in tissues likely differ from the TCR repertoires found in blood. Based on pairwise subsampling, the degree of clonotype sharing among donors was expected to be affected by sequencing depth. Rarefaction of sorted-subset datasets indicated incomplete sequencing despite the large sequencing depth. Roughly 5.2% of naive CD4, roughly 3.5% of naive CD8, roughly 2.4% of memory CD4, and less than 0.45% of memory CD8 clonotypes were shared across a few donors. Higher generation probabilities were observed for clonotypes shared by all four sorted-subset donors than for non-shared clonotypes. Because the study included only a small number of donors, the genetic and exposure-history diversity represented was limited.

TCR CDR3 regions were amplified from genomic DNA by multiplex PCR using the deep immunoSEQ assay. Extracted genomic DNA from each cell subset was distributed evenly across all wells of several immunoSEQ 96-well plates, and each plate was treated as a replicate. For sorted subsets, roughly 200 ng of genomic DNA, equivalent to some 33,000 T cell genomes, went into each replicate PCR. Purified libraries were quantified with a Qubit 3.0 fluorometer, sized on a Bioanalyzer 2100, and re-quantified with the KAPA Library Quantification kit. Every immunoSEQ 96-well plate was sequenced on a dedicated single-read 150-cycle Illumina NextSeq 550 flow cell. The study's processing was this. The immunoSEQ output contained only junctional sequences without quality scores, so filtering could not match that applied to full-length reads. Sequences were annotated with PyIR, a Python wrapper for IgBLAST v1.9, and V/J genes and CDR3 were assigned using IMGT germline references. Reads were filtered out if the reads had weak V/J assignments (E-value above 1e-6), no CDR3, stop codons, out-of-frame junctions, or ambiguous translated residues. A V3J clonotype was defined by an identical inferred V gene, J gene, and CDR3 amino acid sequence. Percentage overlap between repertoires was computed as shared unique clonotypes divided by the size of the smaller repertoire. Repertoire richness was assessed with RTK rarefaction, the Chao1 estimator, and Recon v2.1 estimates of unobserved clonotypes. For all TCRbeta clonotypes obtained by the gDNA method from four donors, generation probabilities were computed with OLGA. What TCRdb holds here is the immuneACCESS table cut down to in-frame rearrangements. Part of the clones is not present; checked against another copy, under half of the missing clones reflect an unresolved V gene, and the others are unexplained. That table is the source of V, J and clone size, and D and trimming were worked out from the DNA. The sample table shows under 1 million clones, and more than 85% are seen once. The ten top clones hold 24% of the sample.

About this clone: Its antigen remains undetermined. Nothing much larger sits one base from this clone, and base qualities are not available.

CD8 naive samples were CD45RO-negative cells positively selected for CCR7, giving a CD45RA+CCR7+ population that excluded TemRA cells. Healthy HIV-negative adults with no recently reported acute infections or vaccinations were included as donors. Every donor was a Caucasian adult living in Nashville, Tennessee, USA. Blood was obtained by leukapheresis, after which PBMCs were separated by Ficoll-Histopaque density gradient centrifugation and cryopreserved in liquid nitrogen vapor phase. Analytical flow cytometry was used to check the purity and quantity of each magnetically sorted T cell population. Each sorted fraction had its genomic DNA isolated and then quantified by UV absorbance on a Nanodrop 2000c. V and J lose 0 bases and 7 bases, and a span of 10 bases separates them. From the cysteine up to the phenylalanine, the CDR3 has a length of 13 residues. Only the CDR3 DNA stays, 39 bases, in frame from base 1. The germline V gene supplies CDR1 SGHDN and CDR2 FVKESK.

The chain uses TRBV14 and TRBJ2-7; the D segment could be TRBD2, given 6 matching bases. The source is a man aged 25 to 45 in good health. What was sequenced was naive CD8+ T cells sorted from blood. The cell subset or site label, as the study defines it: CD45RA+CCR7+. The CDR3 protein is CASSQDPGGEQYF. The sequenced DNA: TGTGCCAGCAGCCAAGATCCCGGGGGAGAGCAGTACTTC. Beyond the CDR3, the reference TRBV14 and TRBJ2-7 genes provide the residues; the full variable domain reads: EAGVTQFPSHSVIEKGQTVTLRCDPISGHDNLYWYRRVMGKEIKFLLHFVKESKQDESGMPNNRFLAERTGGTYSTLKVQPAELEDSGVYFCASSQDPGGEQYFGPGTRLTVT.